This T cell receptor (beta chain) came from a study of T cell responses to AZD1222 COVID-19 vaccine. General study results and limits: Spike-specific TCRs gained breadth and depth after people received two AZD1222 doses. Repertoire sampling happened only post peak T cell response.

Turning to this clone: Antigen unknown.

Clones were sequenced by immunoSEQ multiplex PCR, and TCRdb holds only the in-frame ones, with some missing. Found here are fewer than 65,000 clones, roughly 88% of them singletons; the top ten hold 20%. The V end lost 4 bases, the J end lost 3 bases, and 14 bases lay between the germline ends. This CDR3 spans 14 amino acids. CDR1 SGHRS and CDR2 YFSETQ come from the germline V gene. The source of this sequence is an adult in good health. The J gene is TRBJ2-7, the V gene TRBV5-1, with a weak D call TRBD2 (5 bases). This material consisted of peripheral blood, taken on day 0 of AZD1222 vaccination. CDR3 DNA sequence: TGCGCCAGCAGCCCTCTCTCGGGGTACTACGAGCAGTACTTC. This codes for CASSPLSGYYEQYF.